This T cell receptor beta chain was sequenced for a study of T cells in Graves' hyperthyroidism and ophthalmopathy. Across the whole study: Once the initial diagnosis was made, peripheral blood was obtained before any treatment.

Amplification of TCR beta CDR3 regions used RNA as the template. The HTBI primer set was used in a first-round RT-PCR of the TCR CDR3. Using its own MiXCR run on the multiplex PCR reads, TCRdb lists one record per CDR3 protein. Of nearly 250,000 distinct CDR3 sequences in the sample, around 26% were seen once. Diagnoses were made from clinical symptoms, serum measures (thyroxine and TRAb), thyroid ultrasound and orbital computed tomography. A few counts support this clonotype. This sequence was found in a woman aged 40 to 49 with Graves' ophthalmopathy. Material: blood.

Written as DNA, the CDR3 is TGCGCCAGCAGGCCCCAGGGAGGAGGCAGCACCGGGGAGCTGTTTTTT. Amino acid sequence: CASRPQGGGSTGELFF. The V gene is TRBV4-1, the J gene TRBJ2-2, with a weak D call TRBD2 (6 bases). V shed 6 bases and J shed 4 bases, with 18 bases lying between them. The CDR3 spans 16 residues. From germline, CDR1 is MGHRA and CDR2 YSYEKL.